A single sample gave rise to the 7 T cell receptor beta chains below, sequenced in a study of PD-L1 blockade in urothelial cancer. Some clones are missing from TCRdb's copy, which holds only in-frame ones; the method was immunoSEQ multiplex PCR. The data contain about 87,000 clones, more than 80% of them singletons. Stated time point: pretreatment peripheral blood. The sequencing used PBMCs, collected around atezolizumab (anti-PD-L1) treatment. The source of these receptors is an elderly woman with urothelial cancer.

The chain combines TRBV5-4 with TRBJ2-3; 8 bases line up with TRBD2. The CDR3 has 16 residues. V lost 4 bases, J lost 3 bases, and 10 bases stayed unmatched. The germline V gene encodes CDR1 SGHNT and CDR2 YYREEE (reference sequence). In nucleotides, the CDR3 is TGTGCCAGCAGCCTCGGATCGGCTAGCGGGACAGATACGCAGTATTTT. Translating gives CASSLGSASGTDTQYF.

The J gene is TRBJ2-3, the V gene TRBV28, with TRBD1 as a possible D gene (5 bases). The CDR3 loop spans 13 amino acids. Trimming left V 7 bases short and J 4 bases short, with 12 bases between. The germline V gene has CDR1 MDHEN and CDR2 SYDVKM. CDR3 sequence: CASTRVLADTQYF. CDR3 in DNA: TGTGCCAGCACCAGGGTTTTGGCAGATACGCAGTATTTT.

The rearrangement uses TRBV9 and TRBJ1-1; D is perhaps TRBD1 (6 bases). The V end was cut by 0 bases, the J end by 4 bases, with 13 bases between. This CDR3 contains 15 residues. Germline CDR1 reads SGDLS; CDR2 reads YYNGEE. CDR3 sequence: CASSVGSGEGTEAFF. The CDR3 region has the DNA TGTGCCAGCAGCGTAGGTTCAGGGGAGGGCACTGAAGCTTTCTTT.

This chain connects TRBV6-4 to TRBJ2-1, with 9 bases identical to TRBD2. CDR1 is MRHNA, CDR2 SNTAGT, per germline. V lost 6 bases to trimming and J lost 9 bases; unmatched junction nucleotides: 18. The CDR3 runs to 17 residues. The CDR3 loop reads CASSPTRGGGRVSEQFF. The CDR3 region has the DNA TGTGCCAGCAGCCCTACAAGGGGTGGCGGGAGGGTTAGTGAGCAGTTCTTC.

The rearrangement links TRBV7-9 to TRBJ2-1; D perhaps matches TRBD2 (7 bases). The CDR3 is made up of 15 amino acids. Germline V gene lookup returns CDR1 SEHNR and CDR2 FQNEAQ (reference sequence). V lost 1 base, J lost 4 bases, and 11 bases lay in between. CDR3 loop: CASSLEGGGYNEQFF. The CDR3, as DNA: TGTGCCAGCAGCTTAGAGGGGGGAGGGTACAATGAGCAGTTCTTC.

The CDR3 sequence is CASSMPGTSGVAGELFF. The CDR3 DNA sequence: TGCGCCAGCAGTATGCCCGGGACTAGCGGGGTCGCCGGGGAGCTGTTTTTT. This sequence joins TRBV10-2 and TRBJ2-2; 13 bases match TRBD2. Germline V gene data show CDR1 as WSHSY and CDR2 as SAAADI. V dropped 5 bases and J dropped 6; count of bases not matched to a gene: 9. This CDR3 comprises 17 residues.

The chain joins TRBV5-3 to TRBJ2-5, with 11 bases that match TRBD2. TRBV5-3 is given ORF status, its function remaining uncertain. The CDR3 runs to 14 residues. Trimming cost V 7 bases and J 2 bases; bases outside gene matches: 4. The CDR3 region has the DNA TGTGCCAGAGAGACTAGCGGGGCGCAAGAGACCCAGTACTTC. Residues: CARETSGAQETQYF.